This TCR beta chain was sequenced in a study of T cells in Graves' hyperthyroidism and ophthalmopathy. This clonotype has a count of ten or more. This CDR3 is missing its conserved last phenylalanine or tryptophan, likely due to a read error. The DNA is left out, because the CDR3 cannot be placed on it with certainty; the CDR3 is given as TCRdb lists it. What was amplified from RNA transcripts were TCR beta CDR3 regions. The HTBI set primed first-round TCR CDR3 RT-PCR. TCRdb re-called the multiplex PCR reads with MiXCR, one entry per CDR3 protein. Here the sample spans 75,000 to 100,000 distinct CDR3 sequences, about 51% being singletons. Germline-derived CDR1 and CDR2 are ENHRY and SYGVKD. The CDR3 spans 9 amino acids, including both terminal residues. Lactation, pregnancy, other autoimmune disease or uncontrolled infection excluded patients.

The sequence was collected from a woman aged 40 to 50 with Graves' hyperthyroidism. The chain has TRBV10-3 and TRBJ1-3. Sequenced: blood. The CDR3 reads CAIRVEANT.